This T cell receptor (beta chain) was recorded in a study of CD8+ T cells in alopecia areata. General study results and limits: During tofacitinib treatment, many expanded lesional clones remained in scalp and blood.

V was shortened by 7 bases and J by 5 bases, with 20 bases between the two germline ends. The CDR3 covers 15 residues. In germline, CDR1 is LNHDA, CDR2 SQIVND (reference sequence). Sample treatment: oral pan-JAK inhibitor, 5-10 mg twice daily. Samples from alopecia areata patients were lesional scalp punch biopsies and peripheral blood. A word on this clone: Its target is unknown.

Extraction and reverse transcription of RNA yielded cDNA as the sequencing template. Libraries were prepared by immunoSEQ multiplex PCR; TCRdb keeps only in-frame clonotypes and omits some of them. The sample has approximately 210,000 clones; just over 65% are singletons. This rearrangement joins TRBV19 to TRBJ1-2, with D perhaps TRBD1 (5 bases). The specimen comprised CD4+ T cells sorted from blood, sampled at approximately week 44, from a patient treated with tofacitinib. This clonotype was obtained from a human donor with alopecia areata. Here the CDR3 DNA reads TGTGCCAGTAACAACATAAGGGACCAGAATTATGGCTACACCTTC. Its translation is CASNNIRDQNYGYTF.